These 27 T cell receptor beta chains were sequenced from one sample in a study of Graves' ophthalmopathy and Graves' hyperthyroidism. Amplifying from RNA transcripts, the study obtained TCR beta CDR3 regions. In the first round, RT-PCR was carried out with HTBI primers, and a multiplex PCR formed the second round. Using its own MiXCR run on the multiplex PCR reads, TCRdb lists one record per CDR3 protein. The table has 300,000 to 450,000 distinct CDR3 sequences, roughly 17% seen once. Sequenced input: peripheral blood. All receptors derive from an adult woman with stable Graves' hyperthyroidism.

The chain carries TRBV12-3 or TRBV12-4 and TRBJ1-3; tentative D call: TRBD1 (6 bases). This CDR3 region has 13 residues. The V gene lost 4 bases and the J gene lost 7 bases, with 11 bases spanning the gap. CDR3 in DNA: TGTGCCAGCAGTTCGACAGGTCAGAACACCATATATTTT. Amino acids: CASSSTGQNTIYF.

Regarding this clonotype: At one of its ends the junction is not consistent with the germline gene, which may arise from a read error. The rearrangement links TRBV2 to TRBJ1-5, with 9 nucleotides matching TRBD1. The CDR3 contains 13 residues. From germline, CDR1 is SNHLY and CDR2 FYNNEI. CDR3 sequence: CACRDREGQPQHF. Here the CDR3 DNA reads TGTGCCTGCAGGGACAGGGAAGGTCAGCCCCAGCATTTT.

CDR3 bases: TGTGCCAGCAGTTACCTTGGGACAGGGGTTAATCAGCCCCAGCATTTT. Amino acid sequence: CASSYLGTGVNQPQHF. The chain has TRBV6-7 and TRBJ1-5; TRBD1 matches at 10 bases. TRBV6-7 is an ORF, with its function uncertain. The CDR3 is 16 amino acids. J was trimmed by 4 bases and V by 2 bases; bases with no gene match: 5.

This clonotype was detected many times. The chain carries TRBV28 and TRBJ2-7, with unresolved D. Per the germline V gene, CDR1 is MDHEN and CDR2 is SYDVKM. The V gene lost 2 bases and the J gene lost 2 bases, with 10 bases spanning the gap. CDR3 length equals 14 residues. The CDR3 region has the DNA TGTGCCAGCAGTTTAGATGAGCCCGCCTACGAGCAGTACTTC. Its protein product is CASSLDEPAYEQYF.

This clonotype was detected only a few times. A much bigger clone sits one base away, suggesting this may be a read error. This chain connects TRBV7-8 to TRBJ2-5, with TRBD1 identical over 9 bases. Per germline, CDR1 SGHVS and CDR2 FQNEAQ. The CDR3 has 15 amino acids. The CDR3: CASSLPTGGGETKYF. The CDR3 DNA follows: TGTGCCAGCAGCTTACCGACAGGGGGAGGAGAGACCAAGTACTTC.

This clonotype was recorded many times. This chain connects TRBV7-9 to TRBJ2-5; the D is unclear. CDR3 length: 13 amino acids. The germline CDR1 and CDR2 sequences are SEHNR and FQNEAQ (reference sequence). V lost 1 base and J 3 bases, leaving 6 bases between the germline ends. CDR3 sequence (DNA): TGTGCCAGCAGCTTAGAATACAAAGAGACCCAGTACTTC. Amino acids: CASSLEYKETQYF.

This clonotype was detected ten times or more. The chain has TRBV12-3 or TRBV12-4 and TRBJ1-2, with D tentatively TRBD1 (6 bases). V dropped 4 bases and J dropped 7 bases, with 13 bases sitting between them. The CDR3 spans 13 residues. The CDR3 spells CASSYRTDAGYTF. The CDR3, as DNA: TGTGCCAGCAGTTACCGGACAGACGCTGGCTACACCTTC.

The genes are TRBV29-1 and TRBJ1-2; a possible D gene is TRBD1 (5 bases). Between the trimmed V and J ends, which lost 6 bases and 2 bases, there was a span of 16 bases. The CDR3 runs to 14 residues. The germline V gene has CDR1 SQVTM and CDR2 ANQGSEA. Written as DNA, the CDR3 is TGCAGCGTCGTGACCCTGGCAGGGAACTATGGCTACACCTTC. This encodes CSVVTLAGNYGYTF.

There are many counts of this clonotype. The chain carries TRBV5-1 and TRBJ1-1; D remains unclear. Trimming stripped 0 bases from V and 9 bases from J, with 6 bases between. Germline loops: CDR1 SGHRS, CDR2 YFSETQ. There are 11 residues in the CDR3. The CDR3 is CASSLAGKAFF. DNA for the CDR3: TGCGCCAGCAGCTTGGCTGGGAAAGCTTTCTTT.

The sample holds many counts of this clonotype. The CDR3 loop reads CASDRGPEAFF. The CDR3 DNA is TGTGCCTCTGACAGGGGACCTGAAGCTTTCTTT. This rearrangement joins TRBV7-9 to TRBJ1-1; 8 bases match TRBD1. There are 11 residues in the CDR3. Germline V gene data show CDR1 as SEHNR and CDR2 as FQNEAQ (reference sequence). J gave up 6 bases and V 11 bases, and 5 bases lay outside the gene matches.

The chain is built from TRBV20-1 and TRBJ2-5; 9 bases agree with TRBD2. From germline, CDR1 is DFQATT and CDR2 SNEGSKA (reference sequence). V trimming: 0 bases; J trimming: 5 bases; junction bases outside the gene matches: 4. This CDR3 contains 14 residues. The CDR3 region is CSAREWAGGETQYF. CDR3 DNA sequence: TGCAGTGCTAGAGAATGGGCGGGAGGGGAGACCCAGTACTTC.

This clonotype came up many times. This chain uses TRBV4-2 with TRBJ2-7; 13 nucleotides agree with TRBD2. The CDR3 length is 17 residues. Germline CDR1 reads LGHNA; CDR2 reads YNFKEQ. V trimming: 0 bases; J trimming: 4 bases; junction bases outside the gene matches: 6. The CDR3 region has the DNA TGTGCCAGCAGCCAAGATCGACTAGCGGGAGGTGCTTACGAGCAGTACTTC. Amino acid sequence: CASSQDRLAGGAYEQYF.

At least ten counts were recorded for this clonotype. This rearrangement joins TRBV20-1 to TRBJ1-2; D possibly corresponds to TRBD1 (6 bases). Deletions cut 0 bases from V and 3 bases from J, with 11 bases between. Germline V gene lookup returns CDR1 DFQATT and CDR2 SNEGSKA (reference sequence). The CDR3 length is 14 residues. The CDR3 region is CSARDPAGDYGYTF. As DNA, the CDR3 is TGCAGTGCTAGAGATCCGGCAGGGGACTATGGCTACACCTTC.

This clonotype was seen repeatedly, ten times or more. This chain joins TRBV28 and TRBJ2-5; D might be TRBD2 (5 bases). The CDR3 spans 14 residues. Germline V gene lookup returns CDR1 MDHEN and CDR2 SYDVKM. The V and J ends lost 5 bases and 8 bases respectively, with 18 bases between them. The DNA of the CDR3 is TGTGCCAGCAGTCACGCCACGGGAACCCATACCCAGTACTTC. Protein sequence: CASSHATGTHTQYF.

This clonotype was seen repeatedly, ten times or more. The chain links TRBV7-2 to TRBJ2-7; 11 bases match TRBD1. Germline V gene data show CDR1 as SGHTA and CDR2 as FQGNSA. The CDR3 is 16 amino acids. With 5 bases clipped from V and 7 bases from J, the junction kept 13 bases outside the gene matches. In DNA, the CDR3 is TGTGCCAGCAGCGGGAGCCGGGACAGGGGGTTCGAGGAGCAGTACTTC. Translation: CASSGSRDRGFEEQYF.

The J gene is TRBJ2-7, the V gene TRBV7-3, with D uncertain. The germline V gene encodes CDR1 SGHTA and CDR2 FQGTGA. This CDR3 spans 12 amino acids. CDR3: CAALQHNYEQYF. CDR3 DNA: TGTGCGGCCCTACAGCACAACTACGAGCAGTACTTC.

Points on this clonotype: One end of the junction is discordant with germline, which a read error may explain. The chain combines TRBV11-1 with TRBJ2-5; the D is unclear. The CDR3 is 19 amino acids. Germline-derived CDR1 and CDR2 are SGHAT and FQDESV (reference sequence). CDR3 nucleotide sequence: TGTGCCAGCAGCTCCCCCCCCAAGAGTGGGCTTATAGGTCAAGAGACCAAGTACTTC. Translating gives CASSSPPKSGLIGQETKYF.

The table lists this clonotype with many counts. V is TRBV6-1 and J is TRBJ1-5; tentatively, D is TRBD1 (6 bases). Germline CDR1 reads MNHNS; CDR2 reads SASEGT. This CDR3 comprises 15 residues. Trimming removed 6 bases at V and 8 bases at J, with 20 bases between. The CDR3 sequence: CASRLFMGAVEPQHF. CDR3 nucleotides: TGTGCCAGCAGGTTGTTCATGGGGGCCGTGGAGCCCCAGCATTTT.

V gene TRBV28 combines with J gene TRBJ2-7; D gene uncertain. Trimming stripped 2 bases from V and 4 bases from J, with 18 bases between. This CDR3 spans 16 amino acids. Germline assignment: CDR1 MDHEN and CDR2 SYDVKM. CDR3 bases: TGTGCCAGCAGTTTACCCCAGAGTGCTAAGGGTTACGAGCAGTACTTC. Its protein is CASSLPQSAKGYEQYF.

V is TRBV12-3 or TRBV12-4 and J is TRBJ1-6, with no clear D. This CDR3 comprises 15 residues. V gave up 6 bases and J gave up 6 bases, with 15 bases separating them. The CDR3 loop is CASSPQEAFNSPLHF. The DNA for the CDR3 is TGTGCCAGCAGCCCCCAGGAAGCCTTTAATTCACCCCTCCACTTT.

This clonotype was recorded many times. The chain combines TRBV5-1 with TRBJ1-1; maybe TRBD1 (6 bases). This CDR3 is 13 amino acids long. CDR1 SGHRS and CDR2 YFSETQ come from the germline V gene. V lost 7 bases to trimming and J lost 7 bases, with 17 bases between them. CDR3 sequence (DNA): TGCGCCAGCCGTCGGGGGGCGAGCCGTGAAGCTTTCTTT. Protein product: CASRRGASREAFF.

This clonotype was picked up many times. Germline is not matched at one junction end, which may reflect a read error. This chain links TRBV4-2 with TRBJ1-1; 10 positions match TRBD1. This CDR3 contains 19 residues. Germline lookup yields CDR1 LGHNA and CDR2 YNFKEQ. Written as DNA, the CDR3 is TGTGCCAGCAGTCAAGGGGGACAGGGGCCAGGGACCCGGCACACTGAAGCTTTCTTT. This encodes CASSQGGQGPGTRHTEAFF.

CDR3 region: CASSEAPFSGNTIYF. The CDR3 DNA follows: TGTGCCAGCAGTGAAGCACCATTCTCTGGAAACACCATATATTTT. The chain uses TRBV6-1 and TRBJ1-3; no definite D call. V lost 0 bases to trimming and J lost 0 bases, with 6 bases between them. The CDR3 is 15 amino acids. Germline-derived CDR1 and CDR2 are MNHNS and SASEGT.

At least ten counts were recorded for this clonotype. This chain links TRBV11-2 with TRBJ1-5; D is ambiguous. V was shortened by 1 base and J by 3 bases, with 4 bases between the two germline ends. The length of the CDR3 is 13 residues. CDR1 is SGHAT, CDR2 FQNNGV, per germline. The CDR3 sequence is CASSLVSNQPQHF. CDR3 nucleotides: TGTGCCAGCAGCTTAGTATCCAATCAGCCCCAGCATTTT. Looking up the rest from reference TRBV11-2 and TRBJ1-5 gives the full variable domain: EAGVAQSPRYKIIEKRQSVAFWCNPISGHATLYWYQQILGQGPKLLIQFQNNGVVDDSQLPKDRFSAERLKGVDSTLKIQPAKLEDSAVYLCASSLVSNQPQHFGDGTRLSIL.

This clonotype was seen ten or more times. The chain is built from TRBV29-1 and TRBJ1-1; D is unresolved. The germline CDR1 and CDR2 sequences are SQVTM and ANQGSEA. Trimming pared 5 bases from V and 0 bases from J, leaving 10 bases between. This CDR3 has 13 amino acids. CDR3 protein: CSVRVSLNTEAFF. CDR3 nucleotide sequence: TGCAGCGTTAGGGTCAGTTTGAACACTGAAGCTTTCTTT.

This clonotype was found many times. The rearrangement links TRBV6-2 or TRBV6-3 to TRBJ2-7; 13 bases match TRBD2. The germline V gene has CDR1 MNHEY and CDR2 SVGEGT. Trimming at V came to 5 bases and at J to 3 bases, leaving 10 bases not matched to a gene. The CDR3 length is 17 residues. The CDR3 region is CASSDPGLAGVSYEQYF. The CDR3 bases are TGTGCCAGCAGTGATCCCGGACTAGCGGGAGTGAGCTACGAGCAGTACTTC.

This clonotype occurred many times. This chain connects TRBV7-9 to TRBJ2-7, with 7 bases matching TRBD2. J gave up 5 bases and V 1 base, and 11 bases lay outside the gene matches. This CDR3 has 16 amino acids. Germline values: CDR1 SEHNR, CDR2 FQNEAQ (reference sequence). For the CDR3, the DNA is TGTGCCAGCAGCTTAGTGGGGGGGTCGTCCTTCAACGAGCAGTACTTC. Translation: CASSLVGGSSFNEQYF.